This T cell receptor (beta chain) came from a study of early T cells in non-severe SARS-CoV-2 infection. Study context: Unsorted whole blood bulk RNA was sequenced, with unpaired chains.

J gave up 4 bases and V 4 bases, and 6 bases lay outside the gene matches. CDR1 and CDR2 (germline): SGHTA, FQGNSA. This CDR3 is built from 14 residues. This clonotype was detected a few times. TCRdb redid the calling of the 5' RACE reads with MiXCR, one entry per CDR3 protein. The table includes some 91,000 distinct CDR3 sequences, approximately 15% detected once. The TCR comes from an adult who was a healthcare worker with PCR-confirmed SARS-CoV-2 infection or an uninfected control (not recorded which). The chain links TRBV7-2 to TRBJ2-7; 8 bases align to TRBD1. Sequencing was done on a sample of whole blood. In DNA form, the CDR3 reads TGTGCCAGCAGCTCTCGACAGGGGTTGTACGAGCAGTACTTC. Protein product: CASSSRQGLYEQYF.